These T cell receptor beta chains were read from a single sample in a study of PD-1 blockade in classical Hodgkin lymphoma. TCRdb's table, derived via immunoSEQ multiplex PCR, lists solely in-frame clones and lacks some. Of over 20,000 clones listed, over 70% are singletons. Here the sequenced sample was peripheral blood mononuclear cells (PBMCs), taken before the fourth cycle of nivolumab. The receptors stem from a human donor with classical Hodgkin lymphoma. Both conserved end residues are part of each CDR3. D genes are given only for firm matches. A clone size is listed for some rows: how often the clone was seen (once, few, many), or a class if it is expanded.

V	J	length	D	size	CDR3	DNA
TRBV5-4	TRBJ2-2	15	TRBD2	once	CASSLAGRGTGELFF	TGTGCCAGCAGCTTGGCTGGGAGGGGCACCGGGGAGCTGTTTTTT
TRBV4-1	TRBJ1-1	18	-	-	CASSQSRRGQNMNTEAFF	TGCGCCAGCAGCCAATCGAGAAGGGGTCAAAACATGAACACTGAAGCTTTCTTT
TRBV28	TRBJ2-2	15	-	-	CASSLGGAHTGELFF	TGTGCCAGCAGTTTAGGGGGGGCCCACACCGGGGAGCTGTTTTTT
TRBV9	TRBJ2-2	17	TRBD2	few	CASSASLAGGYTGELFF	TGTGCCAGCAGCGCTTCCTTAGCGGGGGGGTACACCGGGGAGCTGTTTTTT
TRBV7-2	TRBJ2-5	15	-	-	CASSQVGDEGETQYF	TGTGCCAGCAGCCAAGTGGGGGATGAGGGAGAGACCCAGTACTTC
TRBV9	TRBJ1-1	16	-	few	CASVPGSSGVNTEAFF	TGTGCCAGCGTTCCAGGGTCATCAGGGGTTAACACTGAAGCTTTCTTT
TRBV27	TRBJ2-6	15	TRBD1	-	CASRRQGSGANVLTF	TGTGCCAGCAGGAGACAGGGCTCTGGGGCCAACGTCCTGACTTTC
TRBV28	TRBJ1-5	13	-	-	CASVGDGNQPQHF	TGTGCCAGCGTCGGAGACGGCAATCAGCCCCAGCATTTT
TRBV7-8	TRBJ1-3	16	-	-	CASSTVRGASGNTIYF	TGTGCCAGCAGTACCGTCAGGGGTGCGTCTGGAAACACCATATATTTT
TRBV19	TRBJ1-1	13	-	-	CASSLVTYTEAFF	TGTGCCAGTAGTCTGGTCACTTACACTGAAGCTTTCTTT
TRBV28	TRBJ1-6	14	TRBD1	-	CASSLIGGDSPLHF	TGTGCCAGCAGCTTAATAGGGGGCGATTCACCCCTCCACTTT
TRBV6-5	TRBJ2-2	16	-	-	CASSYSPRVDTGELFF	TGTGCCAGCAGTTACTCGCCCAGGGTTGACACCGGGGAGCTGTTTTTT
TRBV7-2	TRBJ2-5	15	-	-	CASSLGTKYQETQYF	TGTGCCAGCAGCTTAGGTACGAAGTACCAAGAGACCCAGTACTTC
TRBV5-1	TRBJ2-3	17	-	-	CASSFLMLGGGTDTQYF	TGCGCCAGCAGCTTCCTAATGTTGGGCGGTGGCACAGATACGCAGTATTTT
TRBV4-3	TRBJ2-1	15	TRBD1	once	CASSQRQGAYNEQFF	TGCGCCAGCAGCCAACGACAGGGGGCGTACAATGAGCAGTTCTTC
TRBV9	TRBJ2-5	14	-	-	CASSVPGQQETQYF	TGTGCCAGCAGCGTACCCGGACAGCAAGAGACCCAGTACTTC
TRBV2	TRBJ2-5	14	-	-	CASSVPGLQETQYF	TGTGCCAGCAGTGTTCCAGGACTCCAAGAGACCCAGTACTTC
TRBV2	TRBJ2-1	13	TRBD2	-	CASTSGVYNEQFF	TGTGCCAGCACTAGCGGAGTATACAATGAGCAGTTCTTC
TRBV28	TRBJ1-2	17	TRBD1	-	CASSLRDGTGKNYGYTF	TGTGCCAGCAGTTTGAGGGACGGGACAGGGAAAAACTATGGCTACACCTTC
TRBV28	TRBJ1-2	16	-	large	CASSYPSGGADYGYTF	TGTGCCAGCAGTTACCCCAGCGGGGGCGCGGACTATGGCTACACCTTC
TRBV9	TRBJ2-3	15	TRBD1	-	CASSYRDRNTDTQYF	TGTGCCAGCAGCTACCGGGACAGAAACACAGATACGCAGTATTTT
TRBV5-4	TRBJ2-5	11	-	-	CASGPQETQYF	TGTGCCAGCGGGCCTCAAGAGACCCAGTACTTC
TRBV7-2	TRBJ2-1	13	-	-	CASSLGYSNEQFF	TGTGCCAGCAGCTTAGGGTATAGTAATGAGCAGTTCTTC
TRBV4-1	TRBJ2-7	13	-	-	CASSPQSGKEQYF	TGCGCCAGCAGCCCACAATCAGGGAAGGAGCAGTACTTC